This T cell receptor (beta chain) was captured in a study of Graves' ophthalmopathy and Graves' hyperthyroidism. The study's findings and limits: Blood also carried most expanded thyroid clonotypes exceeding 0.001 frequency. Discriminating ophthalmopathy from stable hyperthyroidism, a 13-signature model attained a sensitivity of under 90% and a specificity of almost 83%.

A word on this clonotype: Its antigen remains unknown.

Amplification from RNA transcripts yielded the TCR beta CDR3 regions. In the first round, RT-PCR was carried out with HTBI primers, and a multiplex PCR formed the second round. A single record per CDR3 protein comes from TCRdb applying MiXCR to the multiplex PCR reads. The data contain tens of thousands of distinct CDR3 sequences, under 55% of them singletons. Active ophthalmopathy (CAS at least 3, NOSPECS at least 4), lasting under 3 months. Diagnostic conclusions were grounded in clinical symptoms, serum thyroxine, TRAb, thyroid ultrasound and orbital computed tomography. Germline CDR1 is SGHDT and CDR2 is YYEEEE. With 1 base removed from V and 4 bases from J, the gap between germline ends came to 8 bases. The CDR3 totals 13 residues.

This sequence was found in an adult woman with Graves' ophthalmopathy. This chain connects TRBV5-6 to TRBJ1-2, with D unclear. The source material was peripheral blood. The CDR3 nucleotides are TGTGCCAGCAGCTTGCGGCCTCTCTATGGCTACACCTTC. This translates into CASSLRPLYGYTF.